The TCR beta chain described here comes from a study of T-cell reconstitution after alpha-beta-depleted transplantation in children (dated by TCRdb to about 2016). Regarding the study in general: Using TCR repertoire profiling, the study quantitatively followed how T-cell immune reconstitution unfolded in children after TCRalphabeta/CD19-depleted allogeneic hematopoietic cell transplantation. The investigation overall reported the following: The apparently early recovery of alphabetaT-cell counts about two months after transplant reportedly depended on only several hundred rapidly expanded clones that came from non-depleted graft cells. In some patients, the high TCRbeta diversity seen at day 60 was put down to recipient T cells and intrathymic progenitors that had survived conditioning. Hyperexpanded clone frequencies declined over subsequent months; after one year, T-cell counts and TCRbeta diversity were mostly attributed to newly produced T cells.

V loses 6 bases, J loses 1 base, and the germline ends lie 12 bases apart. From the cysteine up to the phenylalanine, the CDR3 has a length of 15 residues. The kept DNA is CDR3 alone, 45 bases in frame from the first base. The germline V gene sets CDR1 to MNHEY and CDR2 to SVGEGT. The library was made by PCR. The sample was run on an Illumina HiSeq 2500. TCR libraries were prepared with molecular barcoding, using unique molecular identifiers to normalize TCRbeta repertoire quantification. TCRdb applied fastp at Q25 and MiXCR to the public reads, then kept only in-frame beta chains. Every entry covers one CDR3 protein and lists the most common genes and DNA from its rows. For this sample the table gives some 200,000 distinct CDR3 sequences, of which under 8.5% were detected only once. Of the sample, approximately 5.7% falls within the top ten clones. The treatment or condition label corresponds to: allogeneic hematopoietic cell transplantation with graft depleted of TCRalphabeta T cells and CD19 B cells. The transplant recipients were children given TCRalphabeta/CD19-depleted allogeneic hematopoietic cell grafts.

In this sample, this clonotype turned up many times. The antigen this receptor binds is unknown. No much larger clonotype is one base removed from it; base qualities were not supplied. This specimen was PBMCs, taken before TCRalphabeta/CD19-depleted stem cell transplant. This sequence originates from a boy aged 2 to 10 with acute lymphoblastic leukemia, due to receive a stem cell transplant. The chain couples TRBV6-2 or TRBV6-3 to TRBJ2-2; a tentative D call is TRBD1 (6 bases match). The nucleotide sequence is given as TGTGCCAGCAGACACCGACAGGTGAACACCGGGGAGCTGTTTTTT. The encoded protein is CASRHRQVNTGELFF.